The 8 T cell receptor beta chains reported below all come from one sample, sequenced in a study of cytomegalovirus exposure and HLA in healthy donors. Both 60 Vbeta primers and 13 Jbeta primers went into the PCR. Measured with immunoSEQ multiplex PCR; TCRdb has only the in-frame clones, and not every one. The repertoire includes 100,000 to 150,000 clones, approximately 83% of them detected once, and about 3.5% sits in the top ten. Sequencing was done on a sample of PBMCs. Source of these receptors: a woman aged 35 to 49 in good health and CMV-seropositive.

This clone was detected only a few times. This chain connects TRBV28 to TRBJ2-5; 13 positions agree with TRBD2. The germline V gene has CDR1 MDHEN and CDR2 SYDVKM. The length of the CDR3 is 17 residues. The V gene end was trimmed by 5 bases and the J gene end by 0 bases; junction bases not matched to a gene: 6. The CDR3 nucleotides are TGTGCCAGCAGTCCCCTCGGACTAGCGGGAGACCAAGAGACCCAGTACTTC. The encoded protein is CASSPLGLAGDQETQYF.

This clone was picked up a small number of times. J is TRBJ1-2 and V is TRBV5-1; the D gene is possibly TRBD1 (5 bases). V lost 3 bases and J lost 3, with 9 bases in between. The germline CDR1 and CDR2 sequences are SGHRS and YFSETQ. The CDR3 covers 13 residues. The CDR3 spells CASSWTGDYGYTF. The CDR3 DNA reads TGCGCCAGCAGCTGGACGGGGGACTATGGCTACACCTTC.

CDR3 loop: CASSLSDRGRYEQYF. Written as DNA, the CDR3 is TGCGCCAGCAGCCTATCGGACAGGGGTCGATACGAGCAGTACTTC. The chain employs TRBV4-1 and TRBJ2-7; 9 bases are shared with TRBD1. Germline V gene lookup returns CDR1 MGHRA and CDR2 YSYEKL. V shed 4 bases and J 4 bases; nucleotides not matched to a gene: 8. The CDR3 covers 15 residues.

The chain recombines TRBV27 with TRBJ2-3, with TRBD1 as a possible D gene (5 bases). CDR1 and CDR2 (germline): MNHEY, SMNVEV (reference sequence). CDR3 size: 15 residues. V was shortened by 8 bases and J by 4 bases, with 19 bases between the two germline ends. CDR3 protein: CASSSGAGVPDTQYF. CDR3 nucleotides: TGTGCCAGCTCCTCTGGGGCAGGTGTACCAGATACGCAGTATTTT.

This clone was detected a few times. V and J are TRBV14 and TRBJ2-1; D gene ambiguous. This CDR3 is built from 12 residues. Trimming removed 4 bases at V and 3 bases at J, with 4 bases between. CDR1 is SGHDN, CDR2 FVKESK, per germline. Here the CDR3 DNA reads TGTGCCAGCAGCCGGAGCTACAATGAGCAGTTCTTC. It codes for CASSRSYNEQFF.

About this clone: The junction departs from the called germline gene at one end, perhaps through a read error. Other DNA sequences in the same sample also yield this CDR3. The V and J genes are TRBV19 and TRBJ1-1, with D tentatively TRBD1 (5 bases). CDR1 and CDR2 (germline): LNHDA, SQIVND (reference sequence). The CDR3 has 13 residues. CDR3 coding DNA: TGCGCCAGTAGTATGAACAGGCTACGACGTGCTTTCTTT. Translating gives CASSMNRLRRAFF.

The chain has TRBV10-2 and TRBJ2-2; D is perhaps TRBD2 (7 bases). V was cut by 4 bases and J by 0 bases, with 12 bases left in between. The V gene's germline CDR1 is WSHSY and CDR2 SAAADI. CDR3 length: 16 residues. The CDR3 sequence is CASSGLGGANTGELFF. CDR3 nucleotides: TGCGCCAGCAGTGGGTTAGGGGGGGCGAACACCGGGGAGCTGTTTTTT.

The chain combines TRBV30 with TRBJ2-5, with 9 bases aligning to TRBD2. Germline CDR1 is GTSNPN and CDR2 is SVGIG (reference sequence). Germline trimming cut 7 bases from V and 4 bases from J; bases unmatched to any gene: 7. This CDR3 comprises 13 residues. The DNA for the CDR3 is TGTGCCTTCAATGGCGGGAGGGGAGAGACCCAGTACTTC. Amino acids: CAFNGGRGETQYF.